The TCR beta chain described here comes from a study of radiotherapy plus CTLA-4 blockade in lung cancer. Study background: Patients showed objective responses in roughly 19% of cases and disease control in just over 30%.

As concerns this clone: The antigen is unknown.

Treatment of patients with chemo-refractory metastatic non-small-cell lung cancer consisted of focal radiation plus CTLA-4 blockade with ipilimumab. Libraries were prepared by immunoSEQ multiplex PCR; TCRdb keeps only in-frame clonotypes and omits some of them. This table has over 60,000 clones, over 75% appearing once. Deletions cut 1 base from V and 7 bases from J, with 11 bases between. Germline CDR1 is SGHTA and CDR2 is FQGNSA. The CDR3 has 14 residues. Study outcomes and limitations: Early shifts in blood T cell clones, with interferon-beta, reportedly predicted response best. Once radiotherapy plus ipilimumab had been given, TCR clones derived from tumor expanded in blood.

The source was peripheral blood, collected from a patient treated with radiotherapy plus ipilimumab. The rearrangement links TRBV7-2 to TRBJ2-1; D is uncertain. The TCR comes from a human donor with non-small cell lung cancer that progressed on radiotherapy plus ipilimumab. CDR3 nucleotide sequence: TGTGCCAGCAGCTTAGGGATCTGGTCGAATGAGCAGTTCTTC. Protein: CASSLGIWSNEQFF. The variable domain in full, with the rest retrieved from reference TRBV7-2 and TRBJ2-1, is GAGVSQSPSNKVTEKGKDVELRCDPISGHTALYWYRQSLGQGLEFLIYFQGNSAPDKSGLPSDRFSAERTGGSVSTLTIQRTQQEDSAVYLCASSLGIWSNEQFFGPGTRLTVL.